This passage covers 11 T cell receptor beta chains from one sample sequenced in a study of blood T cell repertoires in COVID-19. Clones were read by immunoSEQ multiplex PCR, and TCRdb kept only the in-frame ones, dropping some. The data contain approximately 190,000 clones, around 80% of them singletons. The sample was peripheral blood. All receptors come from a human donor with acute or convalescent COVID-19. The donor label of this sample is uncertain.

This chain connects TRBV5-1 to TRBJ2-3, with 11 positions matching TRBD2. Looked up from germline, CDR1 is SGHRS and CDR2 is YFSETQ. The CDR3 totals 15 residues. The V segment lost 2 bases and the J segment 3 bases; nucleotides outside the gene matches: 2. The CDR3, as DNA: TGCGCCAGCAGCTTAACTAGCGGGAGTACAGATACGCAGTATTTT. Translated: CASSLTSGSTDTQYF.

This chain links TRBV9 with TRBJ1-1; maybe TRBD1 (6 bases). Trimming took off 4 bases at V and 8 bases at J, with 15 bases between the two ends. Germline V CDR1 and CDR2: SGDLS, YYNGEE. CDR3 length equals 13 residues. CDR3 sequence: CASSPRTVGEAFF. CDR3 in DNA: TGTGCCAGCAGCCCGAGGACAGTCGGAGAAGCTTTCTTT.

V gene TRBV12-3 or TRBV12-4 combines with J gene TRBJ2-5; D gene ambiguous. V lost 3 bases, J lost 4 bases, and 6 bases lay in between. The CDR3 loop spans 12 amino acids. The CDR3 protein is CASSLSGETQYF. As DNA, the CDR3 is TGTGCCAGCAGTTTGTCGGGAGAGACCCAGTACTTC.

This chain links TRBV19 with TRBJ1-3, with D perhaps TRBD1 (5 bases). CDR3 length: 14 amino acids. V was cut by 7 bases and J by 7 bases, with 17 bases left in between. Germline values: CDR1 LNHDA, CDR2 SQIVND (reference sequence). The CDR3 loop is CASISDRSLNTIYF. In nucleotides, the CDR3 is TGTGCCAGTATTTCCGACAGAAGTTTGAACACCATATATTTT.

The chain carries TRBV9 and TRBJ1-2; D gene unclear. Trimming took off 4 bases at V and 8 bases at J, with 12 bases between the two ends. The V gene's germline CDR1 is SGDLS and CDR2 YYNGEE. CDR3 length: 12 residues. CDR3 nucleotides: TGTGCCAGCAGCTCCGGGCCGGGAGGCTACACCTTC. Translation gives CASSSGPGGYTF. The full variable domain, completed using reference TRBV9 and TRBJ1-2, is DSGVTQTPKHLITATGQRVTLRCSPRSGDLSVYWYQQSLDQGLQFLIQYYNGEERAKGNILERFSAQQFPDLHSELNLSSLELGDSALYFCASSSGPGGYTFGSGTRLTVV.

This clone showed up just once. The chain uses TRBV7-9 and TRBJ1-5; D is undetermined. Trimming cost V 3 bases and J 6 bases, with 6 bases left between them. The germline gives CDR1 SEHNR, CDR2 FQNEAQ (reference sequence). This CDR3 contains 12 residues. The CDR3 region is CASSFPGQPQHF. For the CDR3, the DNA is TGTGCCAGCAGCTTCCCAGGTCAGCCCCAGCATTTT. Based on the CDR3 plus reference TRBV7-9 and TRBJ1-5, the full variable domain is DTGVSQNPRHKITKRGQNVTFRCDPISEHNRLYWYRQTLGQGPEFLTYFQNEAQLEKSRLLSDRFSAERPKGSFSTLEIQRTEQGDSAMYLCASSFPGQPQHFGDGTRLSIL.

The chain links TRBV7-8 to TRBJ1-5, with D uncertain. Germline loops: CDR1 SGHVS, CDR2 FQNEAQ. With 1 base removed from V and 6 bases from J, the gap between germline ends came to 7 bases. The length of the CDR3 is 13 residues. CDR3 sequence reads: CASSLGAGQPQHF. The CDR3 nucleotides are TGTGCCAGCAGCTTAGGGGCCGGTCAGCCCCAGCATTTT.

The chain recombines TRBV19 with TRBJ1-2, with 7 bases matching TRBD1. CDR1 is LNHDA and CDR2 is SQIVND in the germline V gene (reference sequence). The CDR3 totals 15 residues. J was trimmed by 1 base and V by 7 bases; bases with no gene match: 9. The CDR3 DNA follows: TGTGCCAGTAAGGTGGGACAGAGTATTAACTATGGCTACACCTTC. This codes for CASKVGQSINYGYTF.

The J gene is TRBJ2-3, the V gene TRBV5-1; 7 bases are a match to TRBD2. The CDR3 contains 15 residues. In germline, CDR1 is SGHRS, CDR2 YFSETQ. Trimming at V came to 0 bases and at J to 4 bases, leaving 5 bases not matched to a gene. The CDR3 nucleotides are TGCGCCAGCAGCTTGGTGAGCGGGGACTCAGATACGCAGTATTTT. It yields the protein CASSLVSGDSDTQYF.

This clone occurred a few times. The chain recombines TRBV2 with TRBJ1-1; D gene ambiguous. Between the trimmed V and J ends, which lost 7 bases and 3 bases, there was a span of 12 bases. The CDR3 is made up of 13 amino acids. Germline V lookup: CDR1 SNHLY, CDR2 FYNNEI. The CDR3 DNA reads as TGTGCCAGCACTAAGGACGGGGACACTGAAGCTTTCTTT. This gives the protein CASTKDGDTEAFF.

The chain employs TRBV28 and TRBJ2-1; 8 nucleotides match TRBD2. The CDR3 covers 15 residues. J gave up 8 bases and V 7 bases, and 13 bases lay outside the gene matches. The V gene's germline CDR1 is MDHEN and CDR2 SYDVKM. The CDR3 loop is CASTGRSGRLYEQFF. The CDR3 DNA is TGTGCCAGCACCGGGAGGAGCGGGAGACTGTATGAGCAGTTCTTC. The full variable domain, its missing parts supplied by reference TRBV28 and TRBJ2-1, is DVKVTQSSRYLVKRTGEKVFLECVQDMDHENMFWYRQDPGLGLRLIYFSYDVKMKEKGDIPEGYSVSREKKERFSLILESASTNQTSMYLCASTGRSGRLYEQFFGPGTRLTVL.